This T cell receptor (beta chain) was identified in a study of shared clonotypes between healthy human individuals. Clones were read by immunoSEQ multiplex PCR, and TCRdb kept only the in-frame ones, dropping some. The sample consists of 850,000 to 1,200,000 clones, roughly 70% of them appearing once. This clone was detected a few times. Mismatch with germline at one junction end may stem from a read error. CDR3 size: 13 residues. Germline lookup yields CDR1 SSHAT and CDR2 FNYEAQ (reference sequence). The chain is built from TRBV7-7 and TRBJ2-5; tentative D call: TRBD2 (7 bases). This TCR was recovered from a man in his late teens or twenties in good health. The material sequenced was memory CD4+ T cells sorted from blood. Sample subset: CD45RA-negative fraction. This chain's CDR3 is CASSPGGPETQYF. The CDR3 DNA sequence: TGTGCTAGCAGCCCGGGGGGCCCTGAGACCCAGTACTTC.